The source of this T cell receptor (beta chain) is a study of T cells in Graves' hyperthyroidism and ophthalmopathy. Overall study findings and caveats: Separation of ophthalmopathy from stable hyperthyroidism was achieved by a 13 V-J model. Most thyroid clonotypes that were expanded above 0.001 also turned up in blood.

Hyperthyroidism was newly diagnosed in patients aged 18 to 65 (duration under 2 months). Germline V CDR1 and CDR2: DFQATT, SNEGSKA (reference sequence). The CDR3 contains 12 residues. This clonotype was observed a few times. Its antigen is unidentified. TCR beta CDR3 region amplification was performed from RNA transcripts. The study used the HTBI primer set for a first-round RT-PCR of the TCR CDR3. Each CDR3 protein is one row after TCRdb ran MiXCR on the multiplex PCR reads. This sample carries about 740,000 distinct CDR3 sequences, 12% to 15% of them seen once, and the ten largest clones take 10% to 13%.

The chain couples TRBV20-1 to TRBJ2-1; D call uncertain. This receptor was obtained from a woman aged 18-29 years with Graves' hyperthyroidism. The sequencing input was blood. The CDR3, as DNA: TGCAGCGGCGGAGTATCCTACAATGAGCAGTTCTTC. This gives the protein CSGGVSYNEQFF.